The clone carrying this T cell receptor (beta chain) is deemed large. The TRBV12-4/TRBJ1-2 clonotypes were amplified using barcode primers with ligated adaptors. TCRdb reprocessed the multiplex PCR reads via MiXCR and lists one record per CDR3 protein. Of 450 to 600 distinct CDR3 sequences in the sample, roughly 5% were seen once. The CDR3 sequence is 13 residues long. The V and J ends lost 6 bases and 4 bases respectively, with 12 bases between them. The sequenced sample was naive CD4+ T cells sorted from blood. Sample subset: naive CD4+ T cells, CD4+CD45RA+CD25-. This chain links TRBV12-3 or TRBV12-4 with TRBJ1-2; a weak D match, TRBD1 (5 bases). The TCR sequence derives from a female donor with breast cancer. CDR3 protein: CASSRRGLYGYTF. In DNA form, the CDR3 reads TGTGCCAGCAGCCGACGGGGCCTCTATGGCTACACCTTC.